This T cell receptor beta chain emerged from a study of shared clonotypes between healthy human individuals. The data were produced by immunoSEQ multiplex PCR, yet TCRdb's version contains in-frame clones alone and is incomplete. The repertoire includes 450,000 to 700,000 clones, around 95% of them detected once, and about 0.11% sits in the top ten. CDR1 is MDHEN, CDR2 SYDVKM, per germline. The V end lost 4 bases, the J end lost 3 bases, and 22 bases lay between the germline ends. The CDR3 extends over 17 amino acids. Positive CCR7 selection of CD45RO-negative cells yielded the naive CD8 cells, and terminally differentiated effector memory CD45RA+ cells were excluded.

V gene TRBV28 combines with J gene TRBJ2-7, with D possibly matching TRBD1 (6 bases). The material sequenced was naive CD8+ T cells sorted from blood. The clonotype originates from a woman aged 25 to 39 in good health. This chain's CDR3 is CASSSFPRGEMFYEQYF. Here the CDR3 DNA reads TGTGCCAGCAGTTCTTTCCCCAGGGGCGAGATGTTCTACGAGCAGTACTTC. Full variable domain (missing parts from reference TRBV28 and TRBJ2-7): DVKVTQSSRYLVKRTGEKVFLECVQDMDHENMFWYRQDPGLGLRLIYFSYDVKMKEKGDIPEGYSVSREKKERFSLILESASTNQTSMYLCASSSFPRGEMFYEQYFGPGTRLTVT.